These 7 T cell receptor beta chains share one sample of origin, sequenced in a study of identical twins' blood T cells. TCRdb itself ran the 5' RACE reads through MiXCR, one entry per CDR3 protein. The sample contains 350,000 to 450,000 distinct CDR3 sequences, over 25% of which appear only once. Sample: PBMCs. These receptors all stem from a woman between 18 and 50 years old in good health.

The chain couples TRBV29-1 to TRBJ2-1; D may be TRBD1 or TRBD2 (6 bases each). Per the germline V gene, CDR1 is SQVTM and CDR2 is ANQGSEA. V lost 2 bases to trimming and J lost 0 bases, with 14 bases between them. The CDR3 totals 16 residues. This CDR3 reads CSVERGAGSSYNEQFF. The CDR3 nucleotides are TGCAGCGTTGAAAGGGGGGCTGGGAGCTCCTACAATGAGCAGTTCTTC.

This clonotype was observed a handful of times. The V call is TRBV5-1, the J call TRBJ1-2; D call uncertain. V lost 0 bases and J 5 bases, leaving 14 bases between the germline ends. The germline gives CDR1 SGHRS, CDR2 YFSETQ. The CDR3 covers 15 residues. The CDR3 DNA sequence: TGCGCCAGCAGCTTGGATCCGGGCAGCGGGTATGGCTACACCTTC. The encoded protein is CASSLDPGSGYGYTF.

This clonotype has only a few counts. This rearrangement joins TRBV20-1 to TRBJ1-2; maybe TRBD1 (5 bases). Germline CDR1 reads DFQATT; CDR2 reads SNEGSKA (reference sequence). V lost 4 bases, J lost 1 base, and 13 bases lay in between. This CDR3 has 14 amino acids. The CDR3 nucleotides read TGCAGTGCTACCGGCTACAGGTTTAACTATGGCTACACCTTC. Translating it yields CSATGYRFNYGYTF.

The chain is built from TRBV2 and TRBJ1-2; a weak D match, TRBD1 (6 bases). The CDR3 is made up of 11 amino acids. V lost 8 bases, J lost 6 bases, and 10 bases lay in between. Germline V lookup: CDR1 SNHLY, CDR2 FYNNEI. CDR3 sequence: CASGRGDGYTF. DNA of the CDR3: TGTGCCAGCGGCAGGGGAGATGGCTACACCTTC.

This chain connects TRBV20-1 to TRBJ2-3; 11 bases map to TRBD2. The J segment lost 5 bases and the V segment lost 6 bases, leaving 4 bases of the junction unmatched. The CDR3 has 13 residues. Germline V lookup: CDR1 DFQATT, CDR2 SNEGSKA (reference sequence). This CDR3 reads CSALLAGVDTQYF. CDR3 nucleotide sequence: TGCAGTGCCTTACTAGCGGGAGTAGATACGCAGTATTTT.

The chain joins TRBV10-1 to TRBJ2-3; perhaps TRBD1 as D (5 bases). Between the trimmed V and J ends, which lost 2 bases and 9 bases, there was a span of 12 bases. Germline CDR1 and CDR2: WNHNN and SYGVQD (reference sequence). The CDR3 sequence is 13 residues long. CDR3 bases: TGCGCCAGCAGTGAGGGAGACTCAGGGACGCAGTATTTT. Amino acid sequence: CASSEGDSGTQYF.

This rearrangement joins TRBV6-2 or TRBV6-3 to TRBJ1-1; TRBD1 is a possible D gene (6 bases). Germline V gene lookup returns CDR1 MNHEY and CDR2 SVGEGT. The V gene lost 0 bases and the J gene lost 7 bases, with 18 bases spanning the gap. The CDR3 has 16 residues. The CDR3 protein is CASSYSRTEGVFEAFF. The CDR3 coding sequence is TGTGCCAGCAGTTACTCCAGGACAGAGGGTGTGTTTGAAGCTTTCTTT.